This entry lists 30 T cell receptor beta chains sequenced from one sample in a study of cytomegalovirus exposure and HLA in healthy donors (dated by TCRdb to 2015 to 2018). The protocol used for the library was the immunoSEQ multiplex PCR assay. For the multiplex PCR, a mixture combining 60 forward primers for TCR Vbeta segments and 13 reverse primers for TCR Jbeta segments was used. The table comes from immuneACCESS by way of TCRdb, which keeps in-frame sequences with V and J called. Part of the clones is missing from these tables; in studies checked, under half for an unresolved V gene and the rest for unknown reasons. Present in this sample are more than 150,000 clones, 87% of which were seen just once. Roughly 0.23% of the sample rests with the top ten. Sequencing used PBMCs. Every receptor here comes from a girl under three years old in good health and CMV-seronegative.

The chain joins TRBV7-9 to TRBJ2-3; 7 nucleotides line up with TRBD1. V dropped 6 bases and J dropped 2; count of bases not matched to a gene: 14. Germline values: CDR1 SEHNR, CDR2 FQNEAQ (reference sequence). The CDR3 totals 17 residues. CDR3: CASRPPDREGYTDTQYF. The CDR3 DNA follows: TGTGCCAGCAGGCCTCCCGACAGGGAAGGGTACACAGATACGCAGTATTTT.

The J gene is TRBJ2-5, the V gene TRBV27, with 10 bases lining up with TRBD1. Germline values: CDR1 MNHEY, CDR2 SMNVEV (reference sequence). J lost 11 bases, V lost 8 bases, and 14 bases had no gene match. There are 14 residues in the CDR3. The CDR3 loop is CASQTRQGAGEQYF. CDR3 DNA sequence: TGTGCCAGCCAGACTAGACAGGGGGCGGGAGAGCAGTACTTC.

This clone was seen a single time. The V gene is TRBV5-4, the J gene TRBJ2-1; 11 bases map to TRBD1. The ends lost 2 bases at V and 6 bases at J; junction bases unmatched: 7. Germline CDR1 and CDR2: SGHNT and YYREEE (reference sequence). The CDR3 runs to 16 residues. This CDR3 reads CASSFPGQGVINEQFF. The CDR3 coding sequence is TGTGCCAGCAGCTTTCCGGGACAGGGGGTAATCAATGAGCAGTTCTTC.

The chain carries TRBV19 and TRBJ2-7, with 8 bases lining up with TRBD2. Trimming removed 6 bases from V and 10 bases from J; junction bases left unmatched: 8. This CDR3 contains 12 residues. CDR1 is LNHDA, CDR2 SQIVND, per germline (reference sequence). The CDR3 nucleotides read TGTGCCAGTAGCCTGTATAGCGGGACTCAGTACTTC. Amino acids: CASSLYSGTQYF.

The genes are TRBV6-4 and TRBJ1-1, with TRBD1 identical over 9 bases. V lost 5 bases to trimming and J lost 4 bases; unmatched junction nucleotides: 8. Germline V gives CDR1 MRHNA, CDR2 SNTAGT. This CDR3 region has 15 residues. CDR3 DNA: TGTGCCAGCAGTTTATGGACAGGGGAAGGCACTGAAGCTTTCTTT. Protein product: CASSLWTGEGTEAFF.

The rearrangement joins TRBV6-5 to TRBJ1-1; D remains ambiguous. The germline CDR1 and CDR2 sequences are MNHEY and SVGAGI. The CDR3 is 14 amino acids. Trimming stripped 7 bases from V and 2 bases from J, with 14 bases between. As DNA, the CDR3 is TGTGCCAGCATCATACGGGAGGGAAACACTGAAGCTTTCTTT. This encodes CASIIREGNTEAFF.

The chain employs TRBV12-5 and TRBJ2-3; 8 nucleotides agree with TRBD2. The CDR3 consists of 15 residues. Germline V gene data show CDR1 as LGHNT and CDR2 as FRNRAP. J was trimmed by 5 bases and V by 2 bases; bases with no gene match: 6. The CDR3 sequence is CASGLPERGRDTQYF. The CDR3, as DNA: TGTGCTAGTGGTTTGCCAGAGCGGGGGAGAGATACGCAGTATTTT.

This chain connects TRBV2 to TRBJ2-5; no firm D call. This CDR3 is 14 amino acids long. V shed 7 bases and J shed 2 bases, with 14 bases lying between them. Germline CDR1 SNHLY, CDR2 FYNNEI. The DNA of the CDR3 is TGTGCCAGCACTTTTTCTTCGCAGCAAGAGACCCAGTACTTC. Its protein is CASTFSSQQETQYF.

The V gene is TRBV6-1, the J gene TRBJ1-2, with D perhaps TRBD1 (5 bases). Per germline, CDR1 MNHNS and CDR2 SASEGT. The length of the CDR3 is 14 residues. The V and J ends lost 1 base and 2 bases respectively, with 8 bases between them. CDR3 residues: CASSEVAGNYGYTF. The CDR3 DNA reads as TGTGCCAGCAGTGAAGTTGCAGGGAACTATGGCTACACCTTC.

CDR3 bases: TGTGCCAGCAGTGATCTCCACGAGCAGTACTTC. It yields the protein CASSDLHEQYF. This rearrangement joins TRBV6-1 to TRBJ2-7, with D unclear. The germline V gene has CDR1 MNHNS and CDR2 SASEGT. There are 11 residues in the CDR3. V dropped 3 bases and J dropped 5 bases, with 5 bases sitting between them.

The genes are TRBV29-1 and TRBJ2-7; D is unclear. Germline lookup yields CDR1 SQVTM and CDR2 ANQGSEA. This CDR3 is built from 13 residues. V was pared by 5 bases and J by 0 bases, with 11 bases between. The CDR3: CSVLVSHSYEQYF. The CDR3 DNA is TGCAGCGTTCTGGTCAGTCACTCCTACGAGCAGTACTTC.

The genes are TRBV6-1 and TRBJ2-1; D gene unclear. The CDR3 is 15 amino acids. Trimming took off 2 bases at V and 3 bases at J, with 11 bases between the two ends. Germline V gene data show CDR1 as MNHNS and CDR2 as SASEGT. The CDR3: CASSEWLNNYNEQFF. Written as DNA, the CDR3 is TGTGCCAGCAGTGAATGGTTGAACAACTACAATGAGCAGTTCTTC.

The CDR3 is CASTRTSRETQYF. Here the CDR3 DNA reads TGTGCCAGCACCAGGACTAGTCGGGAGACCCAGTACTTC. The rearrangement uses TRBV6-6 and TRBJ2-5, with 7 bases that match TRBD2. The germline CDR1 and CDR2 sequences are MNHNY and SVGAGI (reference sequence). J was trimmed by 5 bases and V by 7 bases; bases with no gene match: 7. There are 13 residues in the CDR3.

This clone was recorded once. The CDR3 is CASSDKVGLEAFF. CDR3 DNA: TGTGCCAGCTCAGACAAAGTAGGTCTTGAAGCTTTCTTT. The chain joins TRBV18 to TRBJ1-1; D gene ambiguous. V lost 5 bases to trimming and J lost 7 bases, with 14 bases between them. The CDR3 extends over 13 amino acids. Germline V lookup: CDR1 KGHSH, CDR2 LQKENI.

V is TRBV19 and J is TRBJ2-1; a weak D match, TRBD2 (5 bases). Per the germline V gene, CDR1 is LNHDA and CDR2 is SQIVND (reference sequence). This CDR3 region has 17 residues. V was trimmed by 11 bases and J by 6 bases, leaving 29 bases between them. The CDR3 region is CAGKDGIGKVTGNEQFF. The CDR3 region has the DNA TGTGCCGGTAAGGACGGGATAGGAAAGGTGACCGGCAATGAGCAGTTCTTC.

J is TRBJ2-7 and V is TRBV2, with 11 bases aligning to TRBD2. In germline, CDR1 is SNHLY, CDR2 FYNNEI. The CDR3 is made up of 16 amino acids. The ends lost 5 bases at V and 4 bases at J; junction bases unmatched: 10. For the CDR3, the DNA is TGTGCCAGCAGTTCATCCCAGCTAGCGGGGGGATACGAGCAGTACTTC. This encodes CASSSSQLAGGYEQYF.

In its sample, this clone was seen a few times. This rearrangement joins TRBV11-2 to TRBJ2-7, with TRBD1 matching over 7 bases. The CDR3 covers 14 residues. The trim removed 4 bases at V and 3 bases at J, leaving 6 bases unmatched. Per germline, CDR1 SGHAT and CDR2 FQNNGV. The CDR3 DNA sequence: TGTGCCAGCAGCTCTCGGACAGGCCACTACGAGCAGTACTTC. Amino acid sequence: CASSSRTGHYEQYF.

The V call is TRBV15, the J call TRBJ1-5, with no clear D. In germline, CDR1 is LNHNV, CDR2 YYDKDF (reference sequence). CDR3 length: 13 amino acids. V lost 0 bases, J lost 7 bases, and 7 bases lay in between. CDR3 region: CATSRDDGQPQHF. CDR3 nucleotide sequence: TGTGCCACCAGCAGAGATGATGGCCAGCCCCAGCATTTT.

This rearrangement joins TRBV18 to TRBJ2-7; possible D gene TRBD2, 5 bases. This CDR3 has 13 residues. V dropped 0 bases and J dropped 7 bases, with 10 bases sitting between them. Germline lookup yields CDR1 KGHSH and CDR2 LQKENI. The CDR3 DNA reads TGTGCCAGCTCACCACCGACGAGGGAGGAGCAGTACTTC. Protein sequence: CASSPPTREEQYF.

The V gene is TRBV27, the J gene TRBJ2-7, with D uncertain. The V end was cut by 3 bases, the J end by 3 bases, with 15 bases between. CDR3 length equals 15 residues. Germline V gene sequence: CDR1 MNHEY, CDR2 SMNVEV (reference sequence). The CDR3, as DNA: TGTGCCAGCAGTTTGAGAGCGAACACTCACTACGAGCAGTACTTC. Translation gives CASSLRANTHYEQYF.

The CDR3 protein is CASSVEGIGSGNTIYF. CDR3 DNA: TGTGCCAGCAGCGTAGAGGGGATCGGCTCTGGAAACACCATATATTTT. The rearrangement links TRBV9 to TRBJ1-3; D possibly corresponds to TRBD1 (5 bases). The CDR3 runs to 16 residues. V lost 0 bases and J lost 0, with 10 bases in between. Per the germline V gene, CDR1 is SGDLS and CDR2 is YYNGEE. Supplemented by reference TRBV9 and TRBJ1-3, the full variable domain reads DSGVTQTPKHLITATGQRVTLRCSPRSGDLSVYWYQQSLDQGLQFLIQYYNGEERAKGNILERFSAQQFPDLHSELNLSSLELGDSALYFCASSVEGIGSGNTIYFGEGSWLTVV.

The J gene is TRBJ1-1, the V gene TRBV6-1; 7 bases match TRBD1. In germline, CDR1 is MNHNS, CDR2 SASEGT. The CDR3 spans 15 residues. V was pared by 9 bases and J by 4 bases, with 14 bases of the junction left unmatched. The CDR3 reads CASDRDGAPVTEAFF. CDR3 coding DNA: TGTGCCAGTGACAGGGATGGGGCTCCGGTCACTGAAGCTTTCTTT.

J is TRBJ1-2 and V is TRBV4-1; TRBD1 matches at 9 bases. Germline CDR1 reads MGHRA; CDR2 reads YSYEKL. V was pared by 2 bases and J by 10 bases, with 5 bases of the junction left unmatched. This CDR3 has 13 amino acids. The CDR3 loop reads CASSQRQGEHYTF. In nucleotides, the CDR3 is TGCGCCAGCAGCCAACGACAGGGGGAACACTACACCTTC.

V gene TRBV2 combines with J gene TRBJ1-4; TRBD1 aligns across 7 bases. Per the germline V gene, CDR1 is SNHLY and CDR2 is FYNNEI. J was trimmed by 17 bases and V by 1 base; bases with no gene match: 13. CDR3 length: 14 residues. CDR3 residues: CASSEDRRGDSLFF. As DNA, the CDR3 is TGTGCCAGCAGTGAAGATAGGAGGGGGGACAGCCTATTTTTT.

About this clone itself: The same CDR3 arises from other DNA sequences in this sample as well. The rearrangement uses TRBV5-6 and TRBJ2-7; D not certain. CDR1 is SGHDT and CDR2 is YYEEEE in the germline V gene. The germline V and J ends were trimmed by 0 bases and 4 bases, with 5 bases remaining between them. The CDR3 consists of 12 residues. CDR3 region: CASSLVSYEQYF. The CDR3 nucleotides are TGTGCCAGCAGCTTGGTCTCTTACGAGCAGTACTTC. Supplemented by reference TRBV5-6 and TRBJ2-7, the full variable domain reads DAGVTQSPTHLIKTRGQQVTLRCSPKSGHDTVSWYQQALGQGPQFIFQYYEEEERQRGNFPDRFSGHQFPNYSSELNVNALLLGDSALYLCASSLVSYEQYFGPGTRLTVT.

This clone was counted only a few times. J is TRBJ2-1 and V is TRBV7-2, with D uncertain. Germline CDR1 is SGHTA and CDR2 is FQGNSA. V lost 4 bases and J 2 bases, leaving 6 bases between the germline ends. CDR3 length equals 13 residues. CDR3 DNA sequence: TGTGCCAGCAGCTCGAACACCTACAATGAGCAGTTCTTC. Its protein product is CASSSNTYNEQFF.

The gene calls are TRBV21-1 and TRBJ1-2; the table's D call, TRBD1, has no DNA check behind it. TRBV21-1 is deemed a pseudogene. This CDR3 comprises 16 residues. CDR3 DNA sequence: TGTGCCAGCAGCAAATCTCAGGGCCGAGCTAACTATGGCTACACCTTC. As protein: CASSKSQGRANYGYTF.

This chain connects TRBV9 to TRBJ2-2, with D perhaps matching TRBD2 (6 bases). V was shortened by 3 bases and J by 5 bases, with 11 bases between the two germline ends. The length of the CDR3 is 14 residues. Germline V gives CDR1 SGDLS, CDR2 YYNGEE. The CDR3 sequence: CASSAWRATGELFF. The CDR3 DNA follows: TGTGCCAGCAGCGCTTGGAGGGCGACCGGGGAGCTGTTTTTT.

This sequence joins TRBV5-4 and TRBJ2-1, with a weak D call TRBD1 (6 bases). The germline V gene encodes CDR1 SGHNT and CDR2 YYREEE (reference sequence). V gave up 0 bases and J gave up 2 bases, with 9 bases separating them. The CDR3 extends over 15 amino acids. The CDR3 here is CASSLDREPYNEQFF. CDR3 nucleotide sequence: TGTGCCAGCAGCTTGGACAGGGAACCCTACAATGAGCAGTTCTTC.

This sequence joins TRBV4-1 and TRBJ2-5; 10 bases are a match to TRBD1. This CDR3 contains 16 residues. After removal of 3 bases from V and 1 base from J, the junction contained 5 bases not matched to a gene. CDR1 is MGHRA, CDR2 YSYEKL, per germline. In nucleotides, the CDR3 is TGCGCCAGCAGCCAGGCCGACAGGGGGCTCCAAGAGACCCAGTACTTC. It specifies CASSQADRGLQETQYF.